One sample yielded the 31 T cell receptor beta chains listed below, sequenced in a study of blood T cell repertoires in COVID-19 (dated by TCRdb to about 2020). The library was prepared using the immunoSEQ multiplex PCR assay. The table comes from immuneACCESS by way of TCRdb, which keeps in-frame sequences with V and J called. Part of the clones is missing from these tables; in studies checked, under half for an unresolved V gene and the rest for unknown reasons. In this sample the table shows under 65,000 clones, 75% to 90% of which occur a single time. The ten top clones hold 1% to 1.5% of the sample. The material sequenced was peripheral blood. The receptors originated from a man in his 60s with acute or convalescent COVID-19.

This clone was seen once. This rearrangement joins TRBV5-1 to TRBJ1-2; possible D gene TRBD1, 5 bases. The germline CDR1 and CDR2 sequences are SGHRS and YFSETQ. The CDR3 has 14 amino acids. V gave up 2 bases and J gave up 7 bases, with 15 bases separating them. CDR3: CASSFKFGASGYTF. CDR3 nucleotides: TGCGCCAGCAGCTTCAAGTTTGGGGCCTCTGGCTACACCTTC. Full variable domain (missing parts from reference TRBV5-1 and TRBJ1-2): KAGVTQTPRYLIKTRGQQVTLSCSPISGHRSVSWYQQTPGQGLQFLFEYFSETQRNKGNFPGRFSGRQFSNSRSEMNVSTLELGDSALYLCASSFKFGASGYTFGSGTRLTVV.

The rearrangement joins TRBV10-3 to TRBJ2-1; 10 bases are a match to TRBD2. The germline gives CDR1 ENHRY, CDR2 SYGVKD. J lost 10 bases, V lost 4 bases, and 13 bases had no gene match. The CDR3 is 16 residues long. As DNA, the CDR3 is TGTGCCATCAGTGGACGTGGGCTAGCGGGAGTTGAAGAGCAGTTCTTC. This gives the protein CAISGRGLAGVEEQFF.

This chain joins TRBV5-8 and TRBJ1-5; TRBD1 is a possible D gene (5 bases). The V end was cut by 4 bases, the J end by 0 bases, with 23 bases between. CDR1 SGHTS and CDR2 YDEGEE come from the germline V gene. The CDR3 loop spans 19 amino acids. Here the CDR3 DNA reads TGTGCCAGCAGCCCCCCCCTTTTCGGGGGACCCAATAGCAATCAGCCCCAGCATTTT. This encodes CASSPPLFGGPNSNQPQHF.

The chain is built from TRBV18 and TRBJ2-7; 8 nucleotides align to TRBD1. The length of the CDR3 is 17 residues. Germline V gives CDR1 KGHSH, CDR2 LQKENI. The J segment lost 3 bases and the V segment lost 1 base, leaving 11 bases of the junction unmatched. CDR3 DNA sequence: TGTGCCAGCTCACCACTAGACCGACAGGGGCCGTTCTACGAGCAGTACTTC. Translated, it gives CASSPLDRQGPFYEQYF. Full variable domain (missing parts from reference TRBV18 and TRBJ2-7): NAGVMQNPRHLVRRRGQEARLRCSPMKGHSHVYWYRQLPEEGLKFMVYLQKENIIDESGMPKERFSAEFPKEGPSILRIQQVVRGDSAAYFCASSPLDRQGPFYEQYFGPGTRLTVT.

This chain connects TRBV11-2 to TRBJ2-4; TRBD2 agrees at 13 bases. V lost 6 bases and J lost 3; bases outside the gene matches: 8. The CDR3 extends over 17 amino acids. Germline CDR1 SGHAT, CDR2 FQNNGV. The CDR3 spells CASRPGLAGAGKNIQYF. The CDR3 coding sequence is TGTGCCAGCAGGCCCGGACTAGCGGGAGCGGGCAAAAACATTCAGTACTTC.

The rearrangement uses TRBV11-2 and TRBJ2-3; TRBD2 aligns across 8 bases. The J segment lost 1 base and the V segment lost 1 base, leaving 1 base of the junction unmatched. Germline V gene sequence: CDR1 SGHAT, CDR2 FQNNGV. This CDR3 contains 15 residues. The CDR3 spells CASSLGGRRTDTQYF. Here the CDR3 DNA reads TGTGCCAGCAGCTTAGGCGGGAGGCGCACAGATACGCAGTATTTT.

CDR3 protein: CASTDSGSSYEQYF. The CDR3 nucleotides read TGTGCCAGCACTGATAGCGGGAGCTCCTACGAGCAGTACTTC. The chain uses TRBV2 and TRBJ2-7; 9 nucleotides line up with TRBD2. The CDR3 has 14 residues. The germline CDR1 and CDR2 sequences are SNHLY and FYNNEI. The junction had 4 bases not matched to a gene; V was cut back by 7 bases and J by 0 bases.

This clone occurred many times. V usage is TRBV6-5 and J usage is TRBJ1-3; no reliable D call. Trimming took 6 bases from V and 0 from J, leaving 12 bases between them. The CDR3 is made up of 15 amino acids. Germline V gives CDR1 MNHEY, CDR2 SVGAGI. CDR3 coding DNA: TGTGCCAGCAGGAGAAACGGGTTCTCTGGAAACACCATATATTTT. It codes for CASRRNGFSGNTIYF.

This clone was detected only once. V gene TRBV4-1 combines with J gene TRBJ2-3; 8 nucleotides agree with TRBD2. The CDR3 extends over 16 amino acids. CDR1 is MGHRA and CDR2 is YSYEKL in the germline V gene. After removal of 4 bases from V and 3 bases from J, the junction contained 9 bases not matched to a gene. CDR3 in amino acids: CASSPRRGAPTDTQYF. The CDR3 DNA reads as TGCGCCAGCAGCCCAAGGCGGGGGGCGCCGACAGATACGCAGTATTTT.

The rearrangement joins TRBV4-3 to TRBJ2-5, with 7 positions matching TRBD1. The CDR3 length is 16 residues. Germline CDR1 LGHNA, CDR2 YSLEER. V lost 0 bases, J lost 4 bases, and 8 bases stayed unmatched. CDR3 nucleotide sequence: TGCGCCAGCAGCCAAGACCCGCCCACAGGGGCAGAGACCCAGTACTTC. Protein sequence: CASSQDPPTGAETQYF.

The chain combines TRBV27 with TRBJ2-3; 10 positions agree with TRBD1. Trimming took 5 bases from V and 0 from J; bases not matched to a gene: 5. This CDR3 has 16 residues. In germline, CDR1 is MNHEY, CDR2 SMNVEV (reference sequence). CDR3 residues: CASSNRQGASTDTQYF. DNA of the CDR3: TGTGCCAGCAGTAATCGACAGGGGGCAAGCACAGATACGCAGTATTTT.

This chain links TRBV28 with TRBJ2-7, with TRBD1 as a possible D gene (6 bases). The CDR3 runs 13 residues. Germline V lookup: CDR1 MDHEN, CDR2 SYDVKM. The germline V and J ends were trimmed by 6 bases and 0 bases, with 9 bases remaining between them. The CDR3 region has the DNA TGTGCCAGCAGGGGGGCCATCTCCTACGAGCAGTACTTC. Its protein is CASRGAISYEQYF.

CDR3 sequence (DNA): TGTGCCAGCAGTTCCGGGACTAGCGCCCACAATGAGCAGTTCTTC. This translates into CASSSGTSAHNEQFF. V is TRBV28 and J is TRBJ2-1; TRBD2 aligns across 10 bases. This CDR3 region has 15 residues. The germline V gene has CDR1 MDHEN and CDR2 SYDVKM. With 4 bases clipped from V and 5 bases from J, the junction kept 5 bases outside the gene matches.

The rearrangement uses TRBV6-5 and TRBJ1-1; no firm D call. The CDR3 has 11 residues. Trimming left V 8 bases short and J 1 base short, with 5 bases between. CDR1 and CDR2 from the germline V gene are MNHEY and SVGAGI. CDR3 amino acids: CASLGNTEAFF. The DNA for the CDR3 is TGTGCCAGCCTAGGGAACACTGAAGCTTTCTTT.

The CDR3, as DNA: TGTGCCAGCAGCTATAAATACACTGAAGCTTTCTTT. This gives the protein CASSYKYTEAFF. The V and J genes are TRBV5-6 and TRBJ1-1; D gene unclear. V lost 3 bases to trimming and J lost 3 bases, with 6 bases between them. CDR1 SGHDT and CDR2 YYEEEE come from the germline V gene. The CDR3 loop spans 12 amino acids.

The chain is built from TRBV19 and TRBJ1-1; D gene ambiguous. This CDR3 has 14 residues. V was cut by 4 bases and J by 1 base, with 10 bases left in between. Germline CDR1 is LNHDA and CDR2 is SQIVND (reference sequence). CDR3 DNA sequence: TGTGCCAGTAGTACTCGACGGGAGAACACTGAAGCTTTCTTT. It codes for CASSTRRENTEAFF.

The J gene is TRBJ2-5, the V gene TRBV28, with 8 bases that match TRBD1. The CDR3 covers 15 residues. Trimming at V came to 1 base and at J to 0 bases, leaving 1 base not matched to a gene. Germline V gene lookup returns CDR1 MDHEN and CDR2 SYDVKM. The DNA of the CDR3 is TGTGCCAGCAGTTTATTGGGACAGGACCAAGAGACCCAGTACTTC. This codes for CASSLLGQDQETQYF.

The chain links TRBV19 to TRBJ1-4, with 7 bases that match TRBD1. The CDR3 is 17 amino acids. With 2 bases clipped from V and 8 bases from J, the junction kept 14 bases outside the gene matches. Germline CDR1 and CDR2: LNHDA and SQIVND (reference sequence). The CDR3 here is CASSIMSGGLRDEKLFF. The CDR3 region has the DNA TGTGCCAGTAGTATAATGTCAGGGGGTCTGAGGGACGAAAAACTGTTTTTT.

The rearrangement joins TRBV4-1 to TRBJ1-1; D call uncertain. Germline V gene sequence: CDR1 MGHRA, CDR2 YSYEKL. V gave up 0 bases and J gave up 1 base, with 6 bases separating them. The CDR3 has 14 amino acids. CDR3: CASSQESRNTEAFF. The CDR3 DNA follows: TGCGCCAGCAGCCAAGAATCGAGGAACACTGAAGCTTTCTTT.

The chain is built from TRBV19 and TRBJ1-2; D gene ambiguous. Germline assignment: CDR1 LNHDA and CDR2 SQIVND (reference sequence). Trimming pared 3 bases from V and 10 bases from J, leaving 9 bases between. The CDR3 covers 11 residues. The DNA for the CDR3 is TGTGCCAGTAGTATGGAGGGTCCCTACACCTTC. This sequence encodes CASSMEGPYTF.

This clone was detected only a few times. The rearrangement links TRBV6-5 to TRBJ2-7, with D possibly TRBD2 on 5 matching bases. CDR3 length: 14 amino acids. Germline V gene sequence: CDR1 MNHEY, CDR2 SVGAGI. V was shortened by 6 bases and J by 4 bases, with 16 bases between the two germline ends. CDR3 amino acids: CASRKRVGKYEQYF. The CDR3 coding sequence is TGTGCCAGCAGAAAGAGGGTAGGAAAATACGAGCAGTACTTC.

This rearrangement joins TRBV4-1 to TRBJ1-1; no reliable D call. Germline V gives CDR1 MGHRA, CDR2 YSYEKL. CDR3 size: 17 residues. V was pared by 2 bases and J by 1 base, with 17 bases between. The CDR3 nucleotides are TGCGCCAGCAGCCAACCTACGAAACAGACATCGAACACTGAAGCTTTCTTT. This gives the protein CASSQPTKQTSNTEAFF.

V is TRBV11-3 and J is TRBJ1-1; a possible D gene is TRBD1 (5 bases). V lost 2 bases to trimming and J lost 2 bases, with 12 bases between them. This CDR3 region has 15 residues. CDR1 and CDR2 from the germline V gene are SGHNT and YENEEA. For the CDR3, the DNA is TGTGCCAGCAGCTTAATCGGGGGAACTAACACTGAAGCTTTCTTT. It specifies CASSLIGGTNTEAFF.

The rearrangement links TRBV28 to TRBJ2-1, with TRBD2 matching over 10 bases. This CDR3 comprises 15 residues. Looked up from germline, CDR1 is MDHEN and CDR2 is SYDVKM. The ends lost 7 bases at V and 9 bases at J; junction bases unmatched: 12. CDR3 region: CASTPGTSASGEQFF. CDR3 DNA: TGTGCCAGCACCCCCGGGACTAGCGCGTCCGGTGAGCAGTTCTTC.

V and J are TRBV28 and TRBJ2-5, with TRBD1 matching 10 bases. The CDR3 is 16 amino acids. Trimming at V came to 5 bases and at J to 5 bases, leaving 11 bases not matched to a gene. Per germline, CDR1 MDHEN and CDR2 SYDVKM. The CDR3 DNA reads TGTGCCAGCAGTAGTTCGGGACAGGGGTCGCGGGAGACCCAGTACTTC. Protein product: CASSSSGQGSRETQYF.

The J gene is TRBJ2-3, the V gene TRBV27, with 9 bases lining up with TRBD2. V shed 3 bases and J 2 bases; nucleotides not matched to a gene: 15. Germline CDR1 is MNHEY and CDR2 is SMNVEV (reference sequence). The CDR3 length is 19 residues. CDR3 DNA: TGTGCCAGCAGTTTTTCCGGACTCGGAGCGGGGGGCCCCACAGATACGCAGTATTTT. This codes for CASSFSGLGAGGPTDTQYF.

The V gene is TRBV5-5, the J gene TRBJ2-5; 7 bases agree with TRBD2. The CDR3 runs to 15 residues. V was pared by 0 bases and J by 2 bases, with 4 bases of the junction left unmatched. The germline V gene encodes CDR1 SGHKS and CDR2 YYEKEE (reference sequence). CDR3 sequence (DNA): TGTGCCAGCAGCTTGGGGGAGGGGCGTCAAGAGACCCAGTACTTC. This sequence encodes CASSLGEGRQETQYF.

The chain recombines TRBV4-1 with TRBJ2-1; tentative D call: TRBD2 (7 bases). Germline lookup yields CDR1 MGHRA and CDR2 YSYEKL. CDR3 length: 17 amino acids. Trimming removed 0 bases from V and 6 bases from J, with 18 bases in between. The CDR3 DNA sequence: TGCGCCAGCAGCCAAGAAAGGGGGAGGGCTGTAGGCAATGAGCAGTTCTTC. It specifies CASSQERGRAVGNEQFF.

The chain employs TRBV18 and TRBJ2-1; tentative D call: TRBD2 (5 bases). Germline CDR1 is KGHSH and CDR2 is LQKENI. Trimming took off 4 bases at V and 9 bases at J, with 16 bases between the two ends. This CDR3 is built from 14 residues. The CDR3 sequence: CASSLDRNRGEQFF. The CDR3 nucleotides read TGTGCCAGCTCACTGGACCGCAATCGGGGTGAGCAGTTCTTC.

The chain employs TRBV10-2 and TRBJ1-2; no definite D call. V dropped 2 bases and J dropped 5 bases, with 9 bases sitting between them. CDR1 and CDR2 from the germline V gene are WSHSY and SAAADI. This CDR3 spans 13 amino acids. The CDR3 nucleotides read TGCGCCAGCAGTGAGGCCTACTGGTATGGCTACACCTTC. This sequence encodes CASSEAYWYGYTF.

The rearrangement joins TRBV11-3 to TRBJ2-5, with 7 bases identical to TRBD2. The CDR3 is made up of 17 amino acids. Trimming removed 1 base from V and 1 base from J; junction bases left unmatched: 9. Germline V gives CDR1 SGHNT, CDR2 YENEEA. The chain's CDR3 is CASSLALLATSQETQYF. The CDR3 bases are TGTGCCAGCAGCTTAGCCCTACTAGCGACTTCCCAAGAGACCCAGTACTTC.